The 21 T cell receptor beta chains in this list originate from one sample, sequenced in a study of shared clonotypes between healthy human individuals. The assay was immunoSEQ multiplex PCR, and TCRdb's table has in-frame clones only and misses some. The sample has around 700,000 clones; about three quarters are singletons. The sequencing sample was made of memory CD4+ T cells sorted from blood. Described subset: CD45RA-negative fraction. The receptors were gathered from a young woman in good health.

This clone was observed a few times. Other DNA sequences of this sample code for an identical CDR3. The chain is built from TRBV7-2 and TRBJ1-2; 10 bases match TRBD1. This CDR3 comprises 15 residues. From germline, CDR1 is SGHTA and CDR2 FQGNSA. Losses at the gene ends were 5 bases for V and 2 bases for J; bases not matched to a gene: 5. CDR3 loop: CASSPGTGVNYGYTF. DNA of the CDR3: TGTGCCAGCAGCCCAGGGACAGGGGTAAACTATGGCTACACCTTC.

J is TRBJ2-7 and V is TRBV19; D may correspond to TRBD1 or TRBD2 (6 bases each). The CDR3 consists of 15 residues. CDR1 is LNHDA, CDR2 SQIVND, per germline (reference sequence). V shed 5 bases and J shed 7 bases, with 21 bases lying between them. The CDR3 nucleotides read TGTGCCAGTAGTGGAATGGTGGCAGGGGAGGAGGAGCAGTACTTC. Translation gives CASSGMVAGEEEQYF.

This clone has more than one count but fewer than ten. In nucleotides, the CDR3 is TGTGCCAGCAGTGCCTCTACAGGGGGAAAAGAAAAACTGTTTTTT. Translating it yields CASSASTGGKEKLFF. The V gene is TRBV6-5, the J gene TRBJ1-4, with TRBD1 identical over 8 bases. J gave up 8 bases and V 5 bases, and 10 bases lay outside the gene matches. The CDR3 consists of 15 residues. The germline CDR1 and CDR2 sequences are MNHEY and SVGAGI.

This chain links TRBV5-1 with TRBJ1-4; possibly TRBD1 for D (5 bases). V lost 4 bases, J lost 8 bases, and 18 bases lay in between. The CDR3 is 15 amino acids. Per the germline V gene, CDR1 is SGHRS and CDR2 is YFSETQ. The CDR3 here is CASSGTGTAGEKLFF. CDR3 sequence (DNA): TGCGCCAGCAGCGGCACCGGGACCGCTGGGGAAAAACTGTTTTTT.

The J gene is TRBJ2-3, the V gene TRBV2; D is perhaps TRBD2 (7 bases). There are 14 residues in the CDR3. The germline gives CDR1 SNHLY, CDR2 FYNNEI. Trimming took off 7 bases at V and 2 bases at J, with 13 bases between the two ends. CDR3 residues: CASIRGGITDTQYF. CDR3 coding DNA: TGTGCCAGCATTAGGGGGGGGATCACAGATACGCAGTATTTT.

CDR3 coding DNA: TGTGCCAGCAGTACCCCGGGCTACGAGCAGTACTTC. Its translation: CASSTPGYEQYF. The chain joins TRBV6-5 to TRBJ2-7; D gene ambiguous. The V gene lost 5 bases and the J gene lost 3 bases, with 8 bases spanning the gap. Germline values: CDR1 MNHEY, CDR2 SVGAGI. This CDR3 has 12 residues.

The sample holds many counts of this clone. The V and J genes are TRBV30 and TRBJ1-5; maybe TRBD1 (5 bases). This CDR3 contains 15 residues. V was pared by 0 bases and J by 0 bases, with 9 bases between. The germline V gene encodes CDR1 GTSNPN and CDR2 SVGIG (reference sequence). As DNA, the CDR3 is TGTGCCTGGAGTGTTCAGGGTAATAGCAATCAGCCCCAGCATTTT. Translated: CAWSVQGNSNQPQHF.

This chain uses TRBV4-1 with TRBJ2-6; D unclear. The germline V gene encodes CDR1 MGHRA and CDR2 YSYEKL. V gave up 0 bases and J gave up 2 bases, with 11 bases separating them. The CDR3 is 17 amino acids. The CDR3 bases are TGCGCCAGCAGCCAAGAGCCGACGGGCCCTGGGGCCAACGTCCTGACTTTC. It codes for CASSQEPTGPGANVLTF.

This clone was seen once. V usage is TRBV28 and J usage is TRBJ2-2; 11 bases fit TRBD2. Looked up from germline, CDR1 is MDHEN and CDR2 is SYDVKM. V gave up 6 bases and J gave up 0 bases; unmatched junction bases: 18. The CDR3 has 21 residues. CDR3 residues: CASSSWPKGTSGNTNTGELFF. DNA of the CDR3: TGTGCCAGCAGCTCATGGCCCAAAGGGACTAGCGGAAATACGAACACCGGGGAGCTGTTTTTT.

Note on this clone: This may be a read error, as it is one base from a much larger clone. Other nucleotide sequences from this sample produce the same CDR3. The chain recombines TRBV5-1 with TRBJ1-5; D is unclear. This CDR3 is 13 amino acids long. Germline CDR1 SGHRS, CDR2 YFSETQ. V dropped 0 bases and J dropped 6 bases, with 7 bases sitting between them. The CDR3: CASSLEGSQPQHF. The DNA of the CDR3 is TGCGCCAGCAGCTTGGAAGGGAGTCAGCCCCAGCATTTT. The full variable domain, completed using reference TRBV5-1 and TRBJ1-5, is KAGVTQTPRYLIKTRGQQVTLSCSPISGHRSVSWYQQTPGQGLQFLFEYFSETQRNKGNFPGRFSGRQFSNSRSEMNVSTLELGDSALYLCASSLEGSQPQHFGDGTRLSIL.

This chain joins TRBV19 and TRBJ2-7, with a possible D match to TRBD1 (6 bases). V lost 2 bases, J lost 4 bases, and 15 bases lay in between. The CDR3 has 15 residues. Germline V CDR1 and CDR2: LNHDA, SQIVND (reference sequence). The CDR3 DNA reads TGTGCCAGTAGTATAACATCAGGGGCCGTTTACGAGCAGTACTTC. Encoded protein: CASSITSGAVYEQYF.

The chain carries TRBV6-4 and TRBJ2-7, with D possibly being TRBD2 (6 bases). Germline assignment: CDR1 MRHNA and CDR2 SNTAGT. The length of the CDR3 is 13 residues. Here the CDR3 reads CALRDWNSYEQYF. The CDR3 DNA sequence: TGTGCTCTAAGGGACTGGAACAGCTACGAGCAGTACTTC.

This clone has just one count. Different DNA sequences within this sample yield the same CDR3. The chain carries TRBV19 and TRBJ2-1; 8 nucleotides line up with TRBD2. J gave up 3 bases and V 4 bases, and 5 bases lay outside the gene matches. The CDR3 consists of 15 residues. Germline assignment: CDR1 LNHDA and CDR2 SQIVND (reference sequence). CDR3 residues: CASSTTSGGYNEQFF. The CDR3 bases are TGTGCCAGTAGTACCACTAGCGGAGGCTACAATGAGCAGTTCTTC.

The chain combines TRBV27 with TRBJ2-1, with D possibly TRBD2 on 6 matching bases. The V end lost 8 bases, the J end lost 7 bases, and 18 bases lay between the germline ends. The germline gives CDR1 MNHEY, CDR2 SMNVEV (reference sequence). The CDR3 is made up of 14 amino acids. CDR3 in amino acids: CASSRLEGGNEQFF. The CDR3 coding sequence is TGTGCCAGCTCGAGACTGGAAGGAGGGAATGAGCAGTTCTTC.

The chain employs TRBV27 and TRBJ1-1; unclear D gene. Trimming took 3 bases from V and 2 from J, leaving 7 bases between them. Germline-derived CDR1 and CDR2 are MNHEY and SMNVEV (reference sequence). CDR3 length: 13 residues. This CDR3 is CASSLWQNTEAFF. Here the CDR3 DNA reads TGTGCCAGCAGTTTGTGGCAAAACACTGAAGCTTTCTTT.

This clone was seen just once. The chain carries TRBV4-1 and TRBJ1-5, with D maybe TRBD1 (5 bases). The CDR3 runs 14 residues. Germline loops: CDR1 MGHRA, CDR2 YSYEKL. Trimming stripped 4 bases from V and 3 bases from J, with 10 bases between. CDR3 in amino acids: CASSPREFNQPQHF. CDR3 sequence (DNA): TGCGCCAGCAGCCCCAGGGAGTTCAATCAGCCCCAGCATTTT.

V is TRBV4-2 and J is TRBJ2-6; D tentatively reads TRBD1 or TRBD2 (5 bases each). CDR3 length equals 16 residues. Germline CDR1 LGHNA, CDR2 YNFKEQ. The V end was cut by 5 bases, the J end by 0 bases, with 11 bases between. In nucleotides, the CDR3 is TGTGCCAGCAGCAGGGACGGAGGCTCTGGGGCCAACGTCCTGACTTTC. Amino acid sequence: CASSRDGGSGANVLTF.

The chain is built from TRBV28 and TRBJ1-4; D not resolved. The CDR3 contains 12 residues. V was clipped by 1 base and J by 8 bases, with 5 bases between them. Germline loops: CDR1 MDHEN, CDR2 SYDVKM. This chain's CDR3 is CASSLSWEKLFF. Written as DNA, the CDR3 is TGTGCCAGCAGTTTATCGTGGGAAAAACTGTTTTTT.

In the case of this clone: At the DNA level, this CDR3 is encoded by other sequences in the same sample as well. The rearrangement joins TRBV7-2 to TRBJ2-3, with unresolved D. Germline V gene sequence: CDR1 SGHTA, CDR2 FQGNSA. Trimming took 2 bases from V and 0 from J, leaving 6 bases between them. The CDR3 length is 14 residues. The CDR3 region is CASSLRSSTDTQYF. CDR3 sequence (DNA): TGTGCCAGCAGCTTAAGGAGTAGCACAGATACGCAGTATTTT.

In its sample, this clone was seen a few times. The CDR3 spells CASSPGRELVYEQYF. The CDR3 nucleotides are TGTGCCAGCTCACCAGGCCGGGAGCTCGTTTACGAGCAGTACTTC. The V call is TRBV18, the J call TRBJ2-7; TRBD2 is a possible D gene (6 bases). Trimming took off 2 bases at V and 4 bases at J, with 15 bases between the two ends. CDR3 length: 15 amino acids. Germline loops: CDR1 KGHSH, CDR2 LQKENI. Drawing the rest from reference TRBV18 and TRBJ2-7, the complete variable domain is NAGVMQNPRHLVRRRGQEARLRCSPMKGHSHVYWYRQLPEEGLKFMVYLQKENIIDESGMPKERFSAEFPKEGPSILRIQQVVRGDSAAYFCASSPGRELVYEQYFGPGTRLTVT.

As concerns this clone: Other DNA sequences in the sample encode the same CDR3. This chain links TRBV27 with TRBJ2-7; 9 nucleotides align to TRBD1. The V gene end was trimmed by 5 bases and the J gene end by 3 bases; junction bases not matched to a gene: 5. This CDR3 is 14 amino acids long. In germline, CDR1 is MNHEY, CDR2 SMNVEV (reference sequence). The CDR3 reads CASSRPGQGYEQYF. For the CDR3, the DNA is TGTGCCAGCAGTCGACCGGGACAGGGCTACGAGCAGTACTTC.